Below, 5 T cell receptor beta chains from the same sample are listed, as sequenced in a study of untreated major depressive disorder. This table comes from immunoSEQ multiplex PCR, and its TCRdb copy is limited to in-frame clones, with some not included. Of about 21,000 clones detected, about 93% appear once; the ten largest clones hold approximately 0.32%. Sequencing input: CD4+ T cells from PBMCs. The receptors were gathered from a man aged 25 to 40 in good health.

The chain combines TRBV5-6 with TRBJ1-5; D perhaps matches TRBD1 (5 bases). Germline V lookup: CDR1 SGHDT, CDR2 YYEEEE. The ends were cut back, 0 bases at V and 7 bases at J, with 8 bases in the middle. This CDR3 is built from 13 residues. In DNA, the CDR3 is TGTGCCAGCAGCTTGGGACGGGACCAGCCCCAGCATTTT. Amino acids: CASSLGRDQPQHF.

The V call is TRBV5-4, the J call TRBJ2-2; D might be TRBD1 (5 bases). This CDR3 spans 16 amino acids. The ends were cut back, 0 bases at V and 5 bases at J, with 14 bases in the middle. The V gene's germline CDR1 is SGHNT and CDR2 YYREEE (reference sequence). The CDR3 DNA reads as TGTGCCAGCAGCTTGGGGCAGGGATTACCTACCGGGGAGCTGTTTTTT. Translated: CASSLGQGLPTGELFF.

The chain combines TRBV29-1 with TRBJ2-5; D may be TRBD2 (5 bases). Per germline, CDR1 SQVTM and CDR2 ANQGSEA. V lost 3 bases, J lost 4 bases, and 15 bases lay in between. This CDR3 region has 14 residues. The CDR3 spells CSVDDLGVGETQYF. CDR3 nucleotides: TGCAGCGTTGACGATCTCGGGGTGGGAGAGACCCAGTACTTC.

V gene TRBV5-4 combines with J gene TRBJ2-5; 9 bases are a match to TRBD2. The V and J ends lost 3 bases and 3 bases, in that order; junction bases with no gene match: 9. The CDR3 runs to 16 residues. Germline V gene lookup returns CDR1 SGHNT and CDR2 YYREEE (reference sequence). CDR3 protein: CASSSGLASGKETQYF. The CDR3 DNA sequence: TGTGCCAGCAGCTCCGGACTAGCGTCCGGGAAAGAGACCCAGTACTTC.

This sequence joins TRBV7-2 and TRBJ2-7; TRBD1 matches 7 bases. Germline V gene sequence: CDR1 SGHTA, CDR2 FQGNSA. The CDR3 is 17 residues long. Trimming removed 2 bases from V and 5 bases from J; junction bases left unmatched: 15. As DNA, the CDR3 is TGTGCCAGCAGCTTAAGAGGCTATAGCGTCCAGGGGGACGAGCAGTACTTC. It codes for CASSLRGYSVQGDEQYF.